This T cell receptor (beta chain) was observed in a study of cytomegalovirus exposure and HLA in healthy donors. At the level of the study: A previous analysis identified 95 million to 140 million unique TCR beta sequences derived from some 170 million T cells.

On this clone: As yet, its antigen is unknown.

CDR3 length: 14 residues. The germline gives CDR1 MNHNS, CDR2 SASEGT. V lost 4 bases and J 8 bases, leaving 17 bases between the germline ends. Primers included in the PCR were 60 Vbeta and 13 Jbeta primers. Data came from immunoSEQ multiplex PCR; TCRdb stores just in-frame clones and leaves some out. Of about 140,000 clones listed, 79% are singletons. Findings and caveats of the study: Some segments of the V type, notably TRBV6-2 and TRBV6-3, were excluded as indistinguishable.

The clonotype comes from a man younger than 35 in good health and CMV-seronegative. This rearrangement joins TRBV6-1 to TRBJ1-2; D might be TRBD1 (5 bases). Material: PBMCs. This chain's CDR3 is CASSALRGDRGYTF. Here the CDR3 DNA reads TGTGCCAGCAGTGCCCTTCGGGGGGATCGCGGCTACACCTTC.